What follows are 17 T cell receptor beta chains derived from one specimen sequenced in a study of CD8 T cells in ankylosing spondylitis. Findings and limits, study-wide: A TCR beta motif made of several highly homologous variants seemed typical of ankylosing spondylitis blood.

Via MiXCR, TCRdb re-called the 5' RACE reads, giving one row per CDR3 protein. The sample shows about 540,000 distinct CDR3 sequences, more than 9.5% of them seen only once. Their antigens remain unidentified. The specimen sequenced was blood, either unsorted or a sorted T cell fraction (not recorded which). Receptors were obtained from a male donor with ankylosing spondylitis.

This clonotype was observed a few times. The chain combines TRBV18 with TRBJ1-6; the D is unclear. Germline V gene lookup returns CDR1 KGHSH and CDR2 LQKENI. The CDR3 contains 16 residues. The V end lost 0 bases, the J end lost 7 bases, and 13 bases lay between the germline ends. CDR3 sequence reads: CASSPPEGLRNSPLHF. As DNA, the CDR3 is TGTGCCAGCTCACCACCCGAAGGGTTGAGGAATTCACCCCTCCACTTT. Filled out from reference TRBV18 and TRBJ1-6, the complete variable domain reads NAGVMQNPRHLVRRRGQEARLRCSPMKGHSHVYWYRQLPEEGLKFMVYLQKENIIDESGMPKERFSAEFPKEGPSILRIQQVVRGDSAAYFCASSPPEGLRNSPLHFGNGTRLTVT.

This clonotype was counted only a few times. The chain uses TRBV11-1 and TRBJ2-1; TRBD2 matches 13 bases. V was pared by 3 bases and J by 15 bases, with 23 bases of the junction left unmatched. The CDR3 spans 19 residues. Germline V gene data show CDR1 as SGHAT and CDR2 as FQDESV (reference sequence). As DNA, the CDR3 is TGTGCCAGCAGCTTCCAGGGGGACCTTTCAGAAACTAGCGGGAGGGCGTGGTTCTTC. Residues: CASSFQGDLSETSGRAWFF.

This clonotype was detected only a few times. The chain recombines TRBV19 with TRBJ2-1, with TRBD2 identical over 11 bases. Germline V CDR1 and CDR2: LNHDA, SQIVND (reference sequence). CDR3 length equals 14 residues. V shed 6 bases and J 8 bases; nucleotides not matched to a gene: 6. The CDR3 loop is CASSGTSGLDEQFF. CDR3 sequence (DNA): TGTGCCAGTAGCGGGACTAGCGGTTTGGATGAGCAGTTCTTC.

In its sample, this clonotype was seen a few times. V usage is TRBV5-1 and J usage is TRBJ1-3; D may be TRBD1 (6 bases). The germline V gene has CDR1 SGHRS and CDR2 YFSETQ. Trimming shortened V by 5 bases and J by 2 bases, and 11 bases separated the two germline ends. This CDR3 is built from 14 residues. This chain's CDR3 is CASRPGEAGNTIYF. The CDR3 nucleotides read TGCGCCAGCAGACCAGGGGAGGCTGGAAACACCATATATTTT. The full variable domain, rest sourced from reference TRBV5-1 and TRBJ1-3, is KAGVTQTPRYLIKTRGQQVTLSCSPISGHRSVSWYQQTPGQGLQFLFEYFSETQRNKGNFPGRFSGRQFSNSRSEMNVSTLELGDSALYLCASRPGEAGNTIYFGEGSWLTVV.

The chain recombines TRBV28 with TRBJ1-2; a weak D match, TRBD1 (6 bases). V shed 3 bases and J shed 7 bases, with 15 bases lying between them. Germline V gives CDR1 MDHEN, CDR2 SYDVKM. The CDR3 consists of 14 residues. CDR3: CASSFPPPGVGYTF. The DNA for the CDR3 is TGTGCCAGCAGTTTCCCCCCCCCAGGGGTTGGCTACACCTTC.

The V call is TRBV7-9, the J call TRBJ2-5; no clear D. Trimming removed 2 bases at V and 7 bases at J, with 11 bases between. The germline V gene has CDR1 SEHNR and CDR2 FQNEAQ (reference sequence). CDR3 size: 13 residues. CDR3 sequence (DNA): TGTGCCAGCAGCTTATCAGCTACGCGGACCCAGTACTTC. Translated: CASSLSATRTQYF.

This clonotype turned up a few times. The rearrangement joins TRBV3-1 to TRBJ1-2, with D perhaps matching TRBD1 (6 bases). This CDR3 is 13 amino acids long. The V and J ends lost 1 base and 8 bases respectively, with 11 bases between them. The germline V gene encodes CDR1 LGHDT and CDR2 YNNKEL (reference sequence). The CDR3 DNA follows: TGTGCCAGCAGCCAAGTGGACAGCGGGGGCTACACCTTC. Protein sequence: CASSQVDSGGYTF.

The J gene is TRBJ2-7, the V gene TRBV29-1; 7 bases fit TRBD2. Germline lookup yields CDR1 SQVTM and CDR2 ANQGSEA. Unmatched junction bases numbered 9, after V lost 6 bases and J lost 1 base. This CDR3 spans 14 amino acids. The CDR3 DNA reads TGCAGCGTCCAAGGGGCGGGAGAGTCCTACGAGCAGTACTTC. Protein product: CSVQGAGESYEQYF.

This chain uses TRBV5-6 with TRBJ1-4, with a tentative D call TRBD1 (5 bases). The CDR3 covers 16 residues. V was clipped by 4 bases and J by 2 bases, with 15 bases between them. The germline CDR1 and CDR2 sequences are SGHDT and YYEEEE. CDR3 loop: CASSRDWGATNEKLFF. CDR3 sequence (DNA): TGTGCCAGCAGCCGGGACTGGGGTGCCACTAATGAAAAACTGTTTTTT.

In this sample, this clonotype turned up a few times. The chain is built from TRBV29-1 and TRBJ2-7, with D perhaps TRBD1 (7 bases). From germline, CDR1 is SQVTM and CDR2 ANQGSEA. The CDR3 contains 13 residues. The germline V and J ends were trimmed by 5 bases and 4 bases, with 15 bases remaining between them. In DNA form, the CDR3 reads TGCAGCGTTCAGGGGGGACAGAGATACGAGCAGTACTTC. Its translation is CSVQGGQRYEQYF.

V is TRBV5-4 and J is TRBJ2-1; possible D gene TRBD2, 5 bases. V lost 2 bases and J 9 bases, leaving 12 bases between the germline ends. The length of the CDR3 is 13 residues. In germline, CDR1 is SGHNT, CDR2 YYREEE (reference sequence). Here the CDR3 reads CASSLAEDFEQFF. The CDR3 DNA reads as TGTGCCAGCAGCTTAGCCGAGGACTTTGAGCAGTTCTTC.

This clonotype was observed a handful of times. V gene TRBV20-1 combines with J gene TRBJ2-3; 12 bases are a match to TRBD2. With V trimmed by 1 base and J by 6 bases, 14 bases remained unmatched. Germline V gives CDR1 DFQATT, CDR2 SNEGSKA (reference sequence). The CDR3 has 18 residues. CDR3 bases: TGCAGTGCTAGAGGGTTGGCTAGCGGGAGGGCCCGATACGATACGCAGTATTTT. It is translated as CSARGLASGRARYDTQYF.

The chain uses TRBV4-1 and TRBJ2-3; 8 nucleotides align to TRBD2. The CDR3 extends over 17 amino acids. V was pared by 3 bases and J by 3 bases, with 11 bases of the junction left unmatched. Germline CDR1 is MGHRA and CDR2 is YSYEKL. CDR3 DNA sequence: TGCGCCAGCAGCCAGAGGCGGGGGGTGGGGTCGACAGATACGCAGTATTTT. Its protein product is CASSQRRGVGSTDTQYF.

The rearrangement joins TRBV6-1 to TRBJ1-6; TRBD1 matches 10 bases. With 6 bases clipped from V and 7 bases from J, the junction kept 12 bases outside the gene matches. CDR1 MNHNS and CDR2 SASEGT come from the germline V gene. The CDR3 length is 17 residues. The CDR3 region is CASSPARRTGGNSPLHF. The CDR3 region has the DNA TGTGCCAGCAGCCCGGCGAGAAGGACAGGGGGGAATTCACCCCTCCACTTT.

The chain is built from TRBV11-3 and TRBJ1-6; D possibly corresponds to TRBD1 (6 bases). The V and J ends lost 3 bases and 10 bases respectively, with 13 bases between them. The length of the CDR3 is 14 residues. Germline CDR1 and CDR2: SGHNT and YENEEA. The CDR3 nucleotides are TGTGCCAGCAGCTTGTACAGGGTCGGATCACCCCTCCACTTT. Its translation is CASSLYRVGSPLHF.

This clonotype was seen a few times. The chain links TRBV10-3 to TRBJ2-2, with D possibly being TRBD2 (6 bases). Trimming pared 9 bases from V and 1 base from J, leaving 18 bases between. Germline V lookup: CDR1 ENHRY, CDR2 SYGVKD. The CDR3 extends over 16 amino acids. The CDR3 sequence: CAMANPGGENTGELFF. The DNA for the CDR3 is TGTGCCATGGCGAACCCCGGGGGTGAGAACACCGGGGAGCTGTTTTTT.

This clonotype was counted between two and nine times. The chain carries TRBV7-9 and TRBJ2-3; possible D gene TRBD2, 6 bases. The V end was cut by 3 bases, the J end by 4 bases, with 11 bases between. Germline lookup yields CDR1 SEHNR and CDR2 FQNEAQ (reference sequence). There are 14 residues in the CDR3. The CDR3 is CASSFRDFADTQYF. DNA for the CDR3: TGTGCCAGCAGCTTCCGGGACTTCGCAGATACGCAGTATTTT.